Listed below are T cell receptor beta chains from one sample, sequenced in a study of long-term antiretroviral therapy in people with HIV. Assay used: immunoSEQ multiplex PCR; TCRdb lists only in-frame clones, some missing. The data contain 25,000 to 30,000 clones, roughly 80% of them singletons. The sample here was unsorted PBMCs, taken 3 years after starting antiretroviral therapy. The receptors come from a middle-aged man with HIV. Each CDR3 is given with its conserved first and last residue. Fields, in order: V gene, J gene, clone size, D gene, CDR3 protein, CDR3 DNA. D genes are given only for firm matches. Clone size, where shown, is once, few, many, or a class for clones that have expanded.

TRBV11-2	TRBJ2-7	NA	TRBD1	CASSPRDSYYEQYF	TGTGCCAGCAGCCCCCGGGACAGTTACTACGAGCAGTACTTC
TRBV6-5	TRBJ2-7	NA	NA	CASSYHAAYEQYF	TGTGCCAGCAGTTACCATGCAGCCTACGAGCAGTACTTC
TRBV15	TRBJ2-7	NA	NA	CATTPGDQSYEQYF	TGTGCCACCACCCCGGGGGACCAGTCCTACGAGCAGTACTTC
TRBV5-1	TRBJ1-5	few	NA	CASSPGFLGQPQHF	TGCGCCAGCAGCCCGGGATTCTTGGGGCAGCCCCAGCATTTT
TRBV7-6	TRBJ2-7	few	NA	CASSQASVYEQYF	TGTGCCAGCAGTCAGGCCTCGGTTTACGAGCAGTACTTC
TRBV5-1	TRBJ1-1	NA	TRBD1	CASSSDTGTETNTEAFF	TGCGCCAGCAGCTCCGATACCGGGACAGAGACGAACACTGAAGCTTTCTTT
TRBV2	TRBJ2-7	NA	NA	CASSPSAVGYEQYF	TGTGCCAGCAGTCCCTCCGCGGTAGGCTACGAGCAGTACTTC
TRBV7-9	TRBJ2-2	NA	NA	CASSADGYTGELFF	TGTGCCAGCAGCGCGGACGGGTACACCGGGGAGCTGTTTTTT
TRBV9	TRBJ2-3	NA	TRBD2	CASSVSSGGNTDTQYF	TGTGCCAGCAGCGTAAGTAGCGGGGGGAACACAGATACGCAGTATTTT
TRBV10-2	TRBJ2-1	NA	TRBD2	CASSPLAGLYNEQFF	TGCGCCAGCAGTCCCCTAGCGGGACTCTACAATGAGCAGTTCTTC
TRBV14	TRBJ1-2	once	TRBD1	CASSQRTGGYTF	TGTGCCAGCAGCCAGAGGACAGGGGGCTACACCTTC
TRBV7-2	TRBJ1-5	NA	TRBD1	CASSLGQGGQPQHF	TGTGCCAGCAGCTTAGGACAGGGCGGCCAGCCCCAGCATTTT
TRBV19	TRBJ2-1	NA	TRBD1	CASSSPISQGWQFF	TGTGCCAGTAGTTCCCCGATCTCACAGGGGTGGCAGTTCTTC
TRBV5-1	TRBJ2-7	NA	TRBD1	CASSLVTGDDEQYF	TGCGCCAGCAGCTTGGTTACAGGGGACGACGAGCAGTACTTC
TRBV4-3	TRBJ2-7	NA	TRBD2	CASSQLAGVYEQYF	TGCGCCAGCAGCCAACTAGCGGGAGTCTACGAGCAGTACTTC
TRBV6-1	TRBJ2-3	NA	NA	CASKAGGTDTQYF	TGTGCCAGCAAGGCAGGAGGCACAGATACGCAGTATTTT
TRBV10-3	TRBJ2-2	NA	NA	CAISQETGELFF	TGTGCCATCAGCCAAGAGACCGGGGAGCTGTTTTTT
TRBV19	TRBJ1-1	few	TRBD1	CASSPRTGPEAFF	TGTGCCAGTAGTCCCCGGACAGGGCCCGAAGCTTTCTTT
TRBV9	TRBJ1-3	NA	TRBD1	CASSTQTPGGGNTIYF	TGTGCCAGCAGCACCCAGACCCCAGGGGGCGGAAACACCATATATTTT
TRBV6-5	TRBJ1-1	NA	NA	CASNGGDTEAFF	TGTGCCAGCAACGGGGGTGATACTGAAGCTTTCTTT
TRBV7-8	TRBJ1-1	NA	NA	CASSLGQSGIGTEAFF	TGTGCCAGCAGCTTAGGCCAGTCGGGGATAGGGACTGAAGCTTTCTTT
TRBV19	TRBJ2-7	few	NA	CASSERQSSNYEQYF	TGTGCCAGTAGCGAGAGACAGTCCTCAAACTACGAGCAGTACTTC
TRBV7-9	TRBJ2-7	NA	NA	CASSFFLVGEQYF	TGTGCCAGCAGCTTCTTCCTCGTGGGAGAGCAGTACTTC
TRBV7-9	TRBJ2-5	NA	NA	CASSHPVSQTQYF	TGTGCCAGCAGCCACCCGGTGTCGCAGACCCAGTACTTC
TRBV18	TRBJ2-5	NA	NA	CASSLDLQETQYF	TGTGCCAGCTCACTCGATTTGCAAGAGACCCAGTACTTC
TRBV11-3	TRBJ2-1	NA	NA	CASSLEVSGGDYNEQFF	TGTGCCAGCAGCTTAGAGGTGTCGGGGGGCGACTACAATGAGCAGTTCTTC
TRBV27	TRBJ2-2	NA	NA	CASSQGIGELFF	TGTGCCAGCAGTCAGGGAATCGGGGAGCTGTTTTTT
TRBV30	TRBJ2-7	NA	NA	CAWSLGISYEQYF	TGTGCCTGGAGTTTGGGGATCTCCTACGAGCAGTACTTC
TRBV5-6	TRBJ1-3	NA	NA	CASSRQDLIITGNTIYF	TGTGCCAGCAGCAGACAGGATCTCATTATTACTGGAAACACCATATATTTT
TRBV18	TRBJ1-2	NA	TRBD1	CASTNGQGNYGYTF	TGTGCCAGCACCAACGGACAGGGCAACTATGGCTACACCTTC
TRBV19	TRBJ2-7	NA	NA	CASSRNRGAGASSYEQYF	TGTGCCAGTAGCAGAAACAGGGGCGCGGGGGCCAGCTCCTACGAGCAGTACTTC
TRBV18	TRBJ2-7	NA	NA	CASSPQQGLTYEQYF	TGTGCCAGCTCACCCCAACAGGGTCTGACCTACGAGCAGTACTTC
TRBV9	TRBJ2-3	once	TRBD2	CASSVTSDTDTQYF	TGTGCCAGCAGCGTAACTAGCGACACAGATACGCAGTATTTT
TRBV10-3	TRBJ2-3	NA	TRBD2	CASRTSGLNTDTQYF	TGTGCCTCACGGACTAGCGGATTAAACACAGATACGCAGTATTTT
TRBV18	TRBJ2-7	NA	NA	CASSPDPGSEQYF	TGTGCCAGCTCACCCGATCCTGGCTCCGAGCAGTACTTC
TRBV7-9	TRBJ1-4	few	NA	CASSSTSLIRFEKLFF	TGTGCCAGCAGCTCCACCTCATTGATCCGATTCGAAAAACTGTTTTTT
TRBV29-1	TRBJ1-3	NA	TRBD1	CSAIGTGGGNTIYF	TGCAGCGCTATTGGGACAGGGGGAGGAAACACCATATATTTT
TRBV6-5	TRBJ2-7	NA	NA	CASSRLDSYEQYF	TGTGCCAGCAGTCGACTAGACTCCTACGAGCAGTACTTC
TRBV7-7	TRBJ2-3	few	NA	CASSLLGPDTQYF	TGTGCTAGCAGCCTTCTGGGGCCCGATACGCAGTATTTT
TRBV25-1	TRBJ1-1	NA	NA	CASSEYTEAFF	TGTGCCAGCAGTGAATACACTGAAGCTTTCTTT